These T cell receptor beta chains were read from a single sample in a study of blood T cell repertoires in COVID-19. Assay: immunoSEQ multiplex PCR; the TCRdb copy retains only in-frame clones and omits some. The sample has hundreds of thousands of clones; about nine tenths are singletons. Specimen: peripheral blood. Receptors were obtained from a woman in her forties who had recovered from COVID-19. Both conserved end residues are part of each CDR3. A D gene is named only where the DNA matches it firmly. Clone size is stated in some rows and not others, as once, few, many or a class when expanded.

V	J	D	size	DNA	CDR3
TRBV6-5	TRBJ2-7	.	.	TGTGCCAGCAGTTACTCGGGGCCCGCCTCCTACGAGCAGTACTTC	CASSYSGPASYEQYF
TRBV6-5	TRBJ2-7	.	.	TGTGCCAGCAGTTACGGTGCGCACGAGCAGTACTTC	CASSYGAHEQYF
TRBV19	TRBJ2-1	.	.	TGTGCCAGTAGTATAGATCGGGGAACCTACAATGAGCAGTTCTTC	CASSIDRGTYNEQFF
TRBV19	TRBJ1-2	.	.	TGTGCCAGTAGTATCCGCCGGGGAGTGCAGTATGGCTACACCTTC	CASSIRRGVQYGYTF
TRBV7-9	TRBJ1-4	TRBD1	.	TGTGCCAGCAGCGCGCGACTGACAGGGGGAGGCGAAAAACTGTTTTTT	CASSARLTGGGEKLFF
TRBV11-2	TRBJ1-1	.	few	TGTGCCAGCAGCACTTATCACAGTGAAGCTTTCTTT	CASSTYHSEAFF
TRBV12-3/TRBV12-4	TRBJ2-3	.	.	TGTGCCAGCAGTTTACATTCGGGTTTTTCGCAGTATTTT	CASSLHSGFSQYF
TRBV6-6	TRBJ2-3	TRBD2	.	TGTGCCAGCAACCGGGCTGCGGGGGGCCTTGCAGATACGCAGTATTTT	CASNRAAGGLADTQYF
TRBV7-2	TRBJ1-6	TRBD1	.	TGTGCCAGCAGCTCCGCCCTGACAGGGGAAGGATCACCCCTCCACTTT	CASSSALTGEGSPLHF
TRBV14	TRBJ1-2	TRBD1	once	TGTGCCAGCAGCCCGGGACAGGTCCAGCCCCTCGATGGCTACACCTTC	CASSPGQVQPLDGYTF
TRBV5-7	TRBJ1-5	TRBD1	.	TGTGCCAGCAGCCTCACGAGGGACAGGGGAAAGAGGGGCAATCAGCCCCAGCATTTT	CASSLTRDRGKRGNQPQHF
TRBV5-1	TRBJ2-7	TRBD1	few	TGCGCCAGCAGCGGACGGACAGGGGACCCCTACGAGCAGTACTTC	CASSGRTGDPYEQYF
TRBV18	TRBJ2-1	TRBD2	.	TGTGCCAGCTCACTCCTACTAGCGGGGAATGAGCAGTTCTTC	CASSLLLAGNEQFF
TRBV27	TRBJ2-2	TRBD2	few	TGTGCCAGCAGCAAAAATCGACTAGCGGTAAACACCGGGGAGCTGTTTTTT	CASSKNRLAVNTGELFF
TRBV7-2	TRBJ1-1	TRBD1	.	TGTGCCAGCACCTTACAGGGGCAGAACACTGAAGCTTTCTTT	CASTLQGQNTEAFF
TRBV9	TRBJ2-5	.	.	TGTGCCAGCAGCGTCGGACACCAGGAGACCCAGTACTTC	CASSVGHQETQYF
TRBV18	TRBJ1-3	TRBD1	.	TGTGCCAGCTCACCACCGTTGCGACAGGGGATTGGGGGAAACACCATATATTTT	CASSPPLRQGIGGNTIYF
TRBV10-3	TRBJ1-1	TRBD1	once	TGTGCCATCAGTGATTTGAGACAGGGGATAAGGTACACTGAAGCTTTCTTT	CAISDLRQGIRYTEAFF
TRBV2	TRBJ1-3	.	.	TGTGCCAGCAAAGCTCTCTACTCTGGAAACACCATATATTTT	CASKALYSGNTIYF
TRBV5-1	TRBJ1-4	TRBD1	once	TGCGCCAGCAGCCCGGGACAGAATGAAAAACTGTTTTTT	CASSPGQNEKLFF
TRBV5-1	TRBJ2-7	TRBD1	.	TGCGCCAGCACTAAACCCGGGACAGGGGGCGAGCAGTACTTC	CASTKPGTGGEQYF
TRBV7-2	TRBJ1-1	TRBD1	.	TGTGCCAGCAGCGCGGGACAGGGAACTGAAGCTTTCTTT	CASSAGQGTEAFF
TRBV27	TRBJ1-4	.	.	TGTGCCAGCAGTTTATACCTAGGAGCAACTAATGAAAAACTGTTTTTT	CASSLYLGATNEKLFF
TRBV6-6	TRBJ1-1	TRBD1	.	TGTGCCAGCAGGGGACAGGGGGCTGAAGCTTTCTTT	CASRGQGAEAFF
TRBV7-2	TRBJ1-1	.	.	TGTGCCAGCAGCTTAGAGGGACACCGGAACACTGAAGCTTTCTTT	CASSLEGHRNTEAFF
TRBV4-2	TRBJ1-2	.	.	TGTGCCAGCAGCCAAGATCACGGGAACTATGGCTACACCTTC	CASSQDHGNYGYTF
TRBV5-5	TRBJ2-7	TRBD1	.	TGTGCCAGCAGTTATACCGGACAGGCACCCTACGAGCAGTACTTC	CASSYTGQAPYEQYF
TRBV5-1	TRBJ2-7	TRBD2	once	TGCGCCAGCAGCAGCGGGACTAGCGGGAGCGAGCAGTACTTC	CASSSGTSGSEQYF
TRBV19	TRBJ2-5	TRBD2	.	TGTGCCAGTAGTATCAACCTAGCGGGGGTAGAGACCCAGTACTTC	CASSINLAGVETQYF
TRBV19	TRBJ2-7	TRBD1	.	TGTGCCAGTAGTATCCAGGGGGCAGGGGACGAGCAGTACTTC	CASSIQGAGDEQYF
TRBV3-1/TRBV3-2	TRBJ2-5	.	.	TGTGCCAGCAGCCACCTCGGACTGGAGGAAGAGACCCAGTACTTC	CASSHLGLEEETQYF
TRBV10-2	TRBJ1-3	TRBD1	.	TGCGCCAGCAGTGACTGGACAGGGTTCTCTGGAAACACCATATATTTT	CASSDWTGFSGNTIYF
TRBV11-3	TRBJ1-5	TRBD1	.	TGTGCCAGCAGCTTACCACAGGGGGCTGGCAATCAGCCCCAGCATTTT	CASSLPQGAGNQPQHF
TRBV6-5	TRBJ2-3	.	.	TGTGCCAGCAGTATGCGACAGCCCGGCACAGATACGCAGTATTTT	CASSMRQPGTDTQYF
TRBV27	TRBJ2-7	TRBD2	once	TGTGCCAGCAGTTTTATAGCGGGGGGTGGCGAGCAGTACTTC	CASSFIAGGGEQYF
TRBV3-1/TRBV3-2	TRBJ2-3	TRBD2	.	TGTGCCAGCAGAGGCGGGGGGGCCCCAGATACGCAGTATTTT	CASRGGGAPDTQYF
TRBV30	TRBJ1-1	.	.	TGTGCCTGGGGCATAGAGGGCACTGAAGCTTTCTTT	CAWGIEGTEAFF
TRBV3-1/TRBV3-2	TRBJ1-5	.	.	TGTGCCAGCAGTCATCGGGGGCCCCAGCATTTT	CASSHRGPQHF
TRBV5-1	TRBJ1-6	TRBD1	few	TGCGCCAGCAGCGGGACAGGAATGAGGAATTCACCCCTCCACTTT	CASSGTGMRNSPLHF
TRBV4-3	TRBJ1-2	.	medium-sized	TGCGCCAGCAGCCAAGATCTTGGGGGGATCCTAGAGGGCTACACCTTC	CASSQDLGGILEGYTF
TRBV5-5	TRBJ1-4	.	.	TGTGCCAGCAGCTTGGAGGGGACGGGGGGTGAAAAACTGTTTTTT	CASSLEGTGGEKLFF
TRBV7-6	TRBJ1-5	TRBD1	many	TGTGCCAGCACCTCCGGGACAGGGGATCAGCCCCAGCATTTT	CASTSGTGDQPQHF
TRBV7-2	TRBJ1-2	TRBD1	.	TGTGCCAGCAGCATAGGACAGGCCAGAAGCTACACCTTC	CASSIGQARSYTF
TRBV11-2	TRBJ2-5	TRBD2	.	TGTGCCAGCAGCTTTTCTAGCGGGGAGACCCAGTACTTC	CASSFSSGETQYF
TRBV11-2	TRBJ1-2	.	.	TGTGCCAGCAGCTCGACAGTCCTAGCTAACTATGGCTACACCTTC	CASSSTVLANYGYTF
TRBV3-1/TRBV3-2	TRBJ2-7	TRBD1	.	TGTGCCAGCAGCCAAGTAGGACAGGGGGCTGGAGAGCAGTACTTC	CASSQVGQGAGEQYF
TRBV30	TRBJ1-5	.	.	TGTGCCTGGAGTTCCCCTTATCAGCCCCAGCATTTT	CAWSSPYQPQHF
TRBV7-9	TRBJ2-7	TRBD1	.	TGTGCCAGCAGCACCTTGGACAGGCGCGAGCAGTACTTC	CASSTLDRREQYF
TRBV6-1	TRBJ2-7	TRBD1	.	TGTGCCAGCAGTGAGAGACAGGGTGGCGAGCAGTACTTC	CASSERQGGEQYF
TRBV7-2	TRBJ1-4	TRBD1	.	TGTGCCAGCAGCCGGACAGGCAGGAATGAAAAACTGTTTTTT	CASSRTGRNEKLFF
TRBV12-3/TRBV12-4	TRBJ2-7	.	.	TGTGCCAGCAGCATGACGGGAACATACGAGCAGTACTTC	CASSMTGTYEQYF
TRBV27	TRBJ2-3	.	.	TGTGCCAGCAGTTTAGGTAGCCCCACAGATACGCAGTATTTT	CASSLGSPTDTQYF